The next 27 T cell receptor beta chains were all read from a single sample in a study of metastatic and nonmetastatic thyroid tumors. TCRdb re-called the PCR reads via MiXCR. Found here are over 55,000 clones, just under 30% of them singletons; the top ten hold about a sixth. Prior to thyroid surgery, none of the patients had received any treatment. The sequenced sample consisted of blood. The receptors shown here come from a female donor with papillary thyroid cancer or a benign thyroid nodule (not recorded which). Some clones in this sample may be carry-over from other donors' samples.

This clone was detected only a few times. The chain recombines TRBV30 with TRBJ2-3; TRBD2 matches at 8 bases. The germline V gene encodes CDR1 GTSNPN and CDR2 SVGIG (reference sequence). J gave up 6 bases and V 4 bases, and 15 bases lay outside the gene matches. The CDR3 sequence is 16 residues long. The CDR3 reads CAWTPAGGVGFDTQYF. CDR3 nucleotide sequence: TGTGCCTGGACCCCTGCGGGAGGAGTGGGGTTTGATACGCAGTATTTT.

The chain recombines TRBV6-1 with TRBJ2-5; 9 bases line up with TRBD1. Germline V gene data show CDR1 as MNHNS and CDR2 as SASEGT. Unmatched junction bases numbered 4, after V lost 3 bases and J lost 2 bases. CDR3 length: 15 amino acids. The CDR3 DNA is TGTGCCAGCAGTGACCGGGACAGGGTACAAGAGACCCAGTACTTC. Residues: CASSDRDRVQETQYF.

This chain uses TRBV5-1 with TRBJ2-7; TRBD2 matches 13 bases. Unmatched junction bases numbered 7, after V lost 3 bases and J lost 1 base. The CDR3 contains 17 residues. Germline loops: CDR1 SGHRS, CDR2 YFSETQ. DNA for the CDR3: TGCGCCAGCAGCTGGTCCACTAGCGGGGGGGGTTCCTACGAGCAGTACTTC. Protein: CASSWSTSGGGSYEQYF. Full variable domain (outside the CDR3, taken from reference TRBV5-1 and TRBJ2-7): KAGVTQTPRYLIKTRGQQVTLSCSPISGHRSVSWYQQTPGQGLQFLFEYFSETQRNKGNFPGRFSGRQFSNSRSEMNVSTLELGDSALYLCASSWSTSGGGSYEQYFGPGTRLTVT.

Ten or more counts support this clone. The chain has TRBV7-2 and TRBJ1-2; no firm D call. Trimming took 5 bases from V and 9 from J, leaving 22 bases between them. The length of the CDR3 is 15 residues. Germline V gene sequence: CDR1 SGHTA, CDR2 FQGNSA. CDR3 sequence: CASSPSGLSIRRYTF. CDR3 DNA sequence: TGTGCCAGCAGCCCCAGTGGCCTTAGTATCCGGCGCTACACCTTC.

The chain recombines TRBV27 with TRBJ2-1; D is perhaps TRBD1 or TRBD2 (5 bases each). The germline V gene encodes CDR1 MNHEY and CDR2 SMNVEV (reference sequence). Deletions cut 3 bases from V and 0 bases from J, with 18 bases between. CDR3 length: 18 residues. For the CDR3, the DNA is TGTGCCAGCAGTTTTGGTTCTTCGTGGGACCCCTCCTACAATGAGCAGTTCTTC. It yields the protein CASSFGSSWDPSYNEQFF.

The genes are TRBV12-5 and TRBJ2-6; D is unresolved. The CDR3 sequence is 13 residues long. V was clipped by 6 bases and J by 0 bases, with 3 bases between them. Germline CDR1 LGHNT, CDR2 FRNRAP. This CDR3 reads CASGDSGANVLTF. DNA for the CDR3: TGTGCTAGTGGGGACTCTGGGGCCAACGTCCTGACTTTC.

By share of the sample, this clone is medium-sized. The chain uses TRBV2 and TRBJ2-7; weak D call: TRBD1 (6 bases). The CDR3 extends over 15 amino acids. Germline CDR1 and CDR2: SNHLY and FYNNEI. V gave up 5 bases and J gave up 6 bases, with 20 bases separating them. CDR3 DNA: TGTGCCAGCAGTAGTGAGGAGACAGGAGGAAGCGAGCAGTACTTC. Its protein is CASSSEETGGSEQYF.

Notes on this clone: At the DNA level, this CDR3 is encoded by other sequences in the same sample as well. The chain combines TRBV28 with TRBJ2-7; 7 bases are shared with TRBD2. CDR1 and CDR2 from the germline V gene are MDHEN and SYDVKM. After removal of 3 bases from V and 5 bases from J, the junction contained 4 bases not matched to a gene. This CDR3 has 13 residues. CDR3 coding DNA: TGTGCCAGCAGTTTGGGAGGGAGAGACGAGCAGTACTTC. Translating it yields CASSLGGRDEQYF.

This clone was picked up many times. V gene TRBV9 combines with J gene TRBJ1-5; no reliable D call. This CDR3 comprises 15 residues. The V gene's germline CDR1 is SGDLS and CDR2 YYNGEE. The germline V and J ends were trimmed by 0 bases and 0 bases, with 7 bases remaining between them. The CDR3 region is CASSVEGNSNQPQHF. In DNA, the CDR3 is TGTGCCAGCAGCGTAGAAGGGAATAGCAATCAGCCCCAGCATTTT.

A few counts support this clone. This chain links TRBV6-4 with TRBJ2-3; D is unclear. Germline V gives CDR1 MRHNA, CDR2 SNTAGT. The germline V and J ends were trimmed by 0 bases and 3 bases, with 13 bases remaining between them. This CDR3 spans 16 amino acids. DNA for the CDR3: TGTGCCAGCAGTGACTCGTCCATCGGCTCGACAGATACGCAGTATTTT. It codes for CASSDSSIGSTDTQYF.

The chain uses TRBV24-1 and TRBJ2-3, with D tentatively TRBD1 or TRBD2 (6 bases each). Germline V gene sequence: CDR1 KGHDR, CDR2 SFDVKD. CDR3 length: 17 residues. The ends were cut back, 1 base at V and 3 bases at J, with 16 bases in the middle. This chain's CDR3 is CATSDFLEGGTTDTQYF. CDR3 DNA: TGTGCCACCAGTGATTTTTTGGAGGGCGGGACAACAGATACGCAGTATTTT.

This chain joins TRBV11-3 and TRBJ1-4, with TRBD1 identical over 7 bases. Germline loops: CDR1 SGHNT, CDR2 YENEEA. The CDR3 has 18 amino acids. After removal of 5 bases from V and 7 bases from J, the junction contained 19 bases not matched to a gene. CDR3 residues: CASSRRQGTGLMLEKLFF. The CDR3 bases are TGTGCCAGCAGCCGCAGACAGGGAACTGGGCTAATGCTTGAAAAACTGTTTTTT.

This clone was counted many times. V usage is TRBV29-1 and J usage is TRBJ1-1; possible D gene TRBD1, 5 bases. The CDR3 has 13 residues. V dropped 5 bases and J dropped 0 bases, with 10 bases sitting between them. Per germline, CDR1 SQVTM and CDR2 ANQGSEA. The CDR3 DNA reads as TGCAGCGTTCCCCAGGGTATGAACACTGAAGCTTTCTTT. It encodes CSVPQGMNTEAFF.

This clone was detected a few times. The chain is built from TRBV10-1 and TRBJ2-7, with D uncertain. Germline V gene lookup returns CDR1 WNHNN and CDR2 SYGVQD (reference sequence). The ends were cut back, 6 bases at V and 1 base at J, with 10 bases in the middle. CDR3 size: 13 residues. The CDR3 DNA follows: TGCGCCAGCAGAACCGGGCCTTCCTACGAGCAGTACTTC. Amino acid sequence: CASRTGPSYEQYF.

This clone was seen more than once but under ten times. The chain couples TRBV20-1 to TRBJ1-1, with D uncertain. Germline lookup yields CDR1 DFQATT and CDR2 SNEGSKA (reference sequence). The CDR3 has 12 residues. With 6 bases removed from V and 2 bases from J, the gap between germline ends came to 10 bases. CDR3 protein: CSASKINTEAFF. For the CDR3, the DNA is TGCAGTGCCTCGAAGATTAACACTGAAGCTTTCTTT.

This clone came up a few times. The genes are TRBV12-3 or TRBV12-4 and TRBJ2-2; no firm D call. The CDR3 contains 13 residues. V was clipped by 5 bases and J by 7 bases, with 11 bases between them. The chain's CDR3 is CASSPGLGGELFF. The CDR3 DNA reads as TGTGCCAGCAGTCCAGGTCTCGGCGGGGAGCTGTTTTTT.

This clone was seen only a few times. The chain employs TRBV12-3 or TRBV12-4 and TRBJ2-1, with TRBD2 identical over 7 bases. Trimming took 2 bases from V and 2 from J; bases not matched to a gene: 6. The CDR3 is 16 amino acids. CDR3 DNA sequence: TGTGCCAGCAGTTTATCTCGGGGGAGGGCCTACAATGAGCAGTTCTTC. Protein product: CASSLSRGRAYNEQFF.

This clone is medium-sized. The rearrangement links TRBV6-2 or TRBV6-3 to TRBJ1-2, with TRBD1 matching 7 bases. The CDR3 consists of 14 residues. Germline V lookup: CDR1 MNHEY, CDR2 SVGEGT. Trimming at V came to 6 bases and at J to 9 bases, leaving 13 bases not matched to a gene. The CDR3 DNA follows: TGTGCCAGCAGCAAAGGACAGGTGGCGGATCGCTACACCTTC. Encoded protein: CASSKGQVADRYTF.

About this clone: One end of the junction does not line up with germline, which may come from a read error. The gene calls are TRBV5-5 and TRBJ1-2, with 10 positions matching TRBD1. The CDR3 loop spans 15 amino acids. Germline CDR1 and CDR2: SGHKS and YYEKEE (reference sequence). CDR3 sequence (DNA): TGCGCCAGCAGCTGGCAACCGGGACAGGGGACCGGCTACACCTTC. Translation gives CASSWQPGQGTGYTF.

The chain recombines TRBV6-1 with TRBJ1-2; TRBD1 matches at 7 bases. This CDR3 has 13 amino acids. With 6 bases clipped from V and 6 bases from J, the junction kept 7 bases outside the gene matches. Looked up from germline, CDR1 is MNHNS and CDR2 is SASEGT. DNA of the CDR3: TGTGCCAGCAGCCTTACAGGGGAGGATGGCTACACCTTC. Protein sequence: CASSLTGEDGYTF.

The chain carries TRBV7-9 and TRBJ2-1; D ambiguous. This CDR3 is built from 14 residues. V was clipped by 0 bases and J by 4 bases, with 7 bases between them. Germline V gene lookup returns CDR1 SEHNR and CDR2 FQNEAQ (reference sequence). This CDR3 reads CASSLAAVYNEQFF. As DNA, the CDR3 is TGTGCCAGCAGCTTAGCTGCAGTATACAATGAGCAGTTCTTC.

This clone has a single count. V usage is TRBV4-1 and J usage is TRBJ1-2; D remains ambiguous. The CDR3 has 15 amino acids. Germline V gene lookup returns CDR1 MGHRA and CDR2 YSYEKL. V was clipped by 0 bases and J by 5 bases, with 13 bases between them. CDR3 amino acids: CASSQETLQPYGYTF. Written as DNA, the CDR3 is TGCGCCAGCAGCCAAGAAACACTACAGCCTTATGGCTACACCTTC.

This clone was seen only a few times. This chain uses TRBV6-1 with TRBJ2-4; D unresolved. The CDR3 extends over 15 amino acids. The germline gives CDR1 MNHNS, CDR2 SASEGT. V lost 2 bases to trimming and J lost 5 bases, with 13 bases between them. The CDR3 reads CASSESVRAENIQYF. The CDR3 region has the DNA TGTGCCAGCAGTGAATCGGTCCGAGCTGAAAACATTCAGTACTTC.

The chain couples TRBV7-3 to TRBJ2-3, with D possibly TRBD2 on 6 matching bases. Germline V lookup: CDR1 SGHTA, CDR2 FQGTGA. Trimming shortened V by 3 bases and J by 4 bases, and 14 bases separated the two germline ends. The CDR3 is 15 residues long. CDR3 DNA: TGTGCCAGCAGCTTCGGCGGGAATCCGGCAGATACGCAGTATTTT. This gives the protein CASSFGGNPADTQYF.

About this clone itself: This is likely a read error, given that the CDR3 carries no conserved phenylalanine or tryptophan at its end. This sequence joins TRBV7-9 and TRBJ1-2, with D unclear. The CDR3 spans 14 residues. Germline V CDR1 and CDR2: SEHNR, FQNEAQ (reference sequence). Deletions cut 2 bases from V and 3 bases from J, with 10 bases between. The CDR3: CASSLNLDDYGYTL. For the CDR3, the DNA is TGTGCCAGCAGCTTAAACCTGGATGACTATGGCTACACCCTC.

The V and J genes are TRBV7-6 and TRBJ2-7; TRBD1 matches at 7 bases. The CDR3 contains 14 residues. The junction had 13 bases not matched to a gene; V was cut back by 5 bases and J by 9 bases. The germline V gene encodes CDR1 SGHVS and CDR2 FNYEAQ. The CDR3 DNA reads TGTGCCAGCAGCCTGTGGGGACAGACTACTCCGCAGTACTTC. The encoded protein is CASSLWGQTTPQYF.

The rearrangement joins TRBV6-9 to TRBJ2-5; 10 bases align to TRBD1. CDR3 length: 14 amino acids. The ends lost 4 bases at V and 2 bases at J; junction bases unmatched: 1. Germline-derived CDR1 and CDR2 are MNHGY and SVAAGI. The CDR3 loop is CASSLDRGQETQYF. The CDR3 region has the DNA TGTGCCAGCAGTTTGGACAGGGGGCAAGAGACCCAGTACTTC.